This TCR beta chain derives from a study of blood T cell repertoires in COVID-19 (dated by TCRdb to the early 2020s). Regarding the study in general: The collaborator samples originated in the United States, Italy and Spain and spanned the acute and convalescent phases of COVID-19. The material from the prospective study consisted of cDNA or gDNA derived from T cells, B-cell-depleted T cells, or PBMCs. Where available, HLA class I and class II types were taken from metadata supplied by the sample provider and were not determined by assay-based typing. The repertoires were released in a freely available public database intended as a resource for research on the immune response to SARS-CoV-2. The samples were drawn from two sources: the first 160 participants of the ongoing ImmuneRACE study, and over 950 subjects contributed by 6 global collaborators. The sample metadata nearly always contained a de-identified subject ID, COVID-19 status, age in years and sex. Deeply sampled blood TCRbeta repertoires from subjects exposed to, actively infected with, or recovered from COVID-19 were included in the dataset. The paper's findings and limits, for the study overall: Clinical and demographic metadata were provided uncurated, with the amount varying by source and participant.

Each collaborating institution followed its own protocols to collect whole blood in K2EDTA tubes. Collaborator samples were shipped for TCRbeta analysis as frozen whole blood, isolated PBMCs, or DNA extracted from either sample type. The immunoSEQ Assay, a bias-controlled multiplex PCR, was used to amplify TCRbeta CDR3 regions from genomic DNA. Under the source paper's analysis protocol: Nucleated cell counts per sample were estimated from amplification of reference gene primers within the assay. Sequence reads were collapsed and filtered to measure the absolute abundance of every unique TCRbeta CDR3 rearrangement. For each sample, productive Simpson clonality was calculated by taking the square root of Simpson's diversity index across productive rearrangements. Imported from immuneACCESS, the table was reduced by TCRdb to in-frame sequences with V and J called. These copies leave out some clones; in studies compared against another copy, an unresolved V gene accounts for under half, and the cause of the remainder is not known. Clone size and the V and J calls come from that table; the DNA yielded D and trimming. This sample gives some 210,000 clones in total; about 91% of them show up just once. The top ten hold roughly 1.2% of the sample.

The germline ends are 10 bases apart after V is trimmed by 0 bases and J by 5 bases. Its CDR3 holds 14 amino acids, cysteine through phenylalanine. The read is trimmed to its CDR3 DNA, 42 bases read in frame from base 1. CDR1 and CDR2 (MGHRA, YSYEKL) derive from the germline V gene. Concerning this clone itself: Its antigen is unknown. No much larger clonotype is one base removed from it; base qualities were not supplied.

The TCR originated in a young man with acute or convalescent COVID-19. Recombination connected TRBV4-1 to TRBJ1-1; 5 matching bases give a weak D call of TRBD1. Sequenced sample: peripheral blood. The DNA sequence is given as TGCGCCAGCAGCCAAGAGATTAGGGGAACTGAAGCTTTCTTT. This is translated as CASSQEIRGTEAFF.